A single sample gave rise to the 17 T cell receptor beta chains below, sequenced in a study of cytomegalovirus exposure and HLA in healthy donors. Primers: 60 Vbeta forward and 13 Jbeta reverse. Assay used: immunoSEQ multiplex PCR; TCRdb lists only in-frame clones, some missing. The sample holds 150,000 to 200,000 clones; roughly 87% are singletons and the top ten take about 0.21%. The sequenced sample consisted of PBMCs. Every receptor here comes from a girl less than two years old in good health and CMV-seronegative.

This chain links TRBV30 with TRBJ2-7, with 7 bases that match TRBD1. Looked up from germline, CDR1 is GTSNPN and CDR2 is SVGIG (reference sequence). V shed 3 bases and J 4 bases; nucleotides not matched to a gene: 9. This CDR3 is built from 14 residues. For the CDR3, the DNA is TGTGCCTGGAGCTTGACAGGGAGTAGTTACGAGCAGTACTTC. Its translation is CAWSLTGSSYEQYF.

The rearrangement uses TRBV6-1 and TRBJ2-3; 10 bases match TRBD2. J lost 4 bases, V lost 3 bases, and 4 bases had no gene match. Per the germline V gene, CDR1 is MNHNS and CDR2 is SASEGT. This CDR3 region has 15 residues. DNA for the CDR3: TGTGCCAGCAGTGAGCGGAGCGGGAGGGCAGATACGCAGTATTTT. Translating it yields CASSERSGRADTQYF.

The chain couples TRBV11-2 to TRBJ1-6, with a tentative D call TRBD1 (6 bases). Germline CDR1 reads SGHAT; CDR2 reads FQNNGV. The CDR3 extends over 17 amino acids. V shed 5 bases and J shed 0 bases, with 14 bases lying between them. The CDR3 bases are TGTGCCAGCAGCCCGATACAGGGTCACTCCTATAATTCACCCCTCCACTTT. As protein: CASSPIQGHSYNSPLHF.

The V gene is TRBV19, the J gene TRBJ2-2, with a tentative D call TRBD1 (8 bases). CDR3 length: 16 amino acids. Trimming stripped 8 bases from V and 6 bases from J, with 22 bases between. Per the germline V gene, CDR1 is LNHDA and CDR2 is SQIVND (reference sequence). The CDR3 sequence is CASSTVTTGGAGELFF. CDR3 nucleotide sequence: TGTGCCAGTTCAACCGTGACCACAGGGGGGGCCGGGGAGCTGTTTTTT.

This chain links TRBV6-1 with TRBJ2-7; TRBD1 is a possible D gene (5 bases). The CDR3 runs to 15 residues. The germline CDR1 and CDR2 sequences are MNHNS and SASEGT. Trimming shortened V by 7 bases and J by 5 bases, and 21 bases separated the two germline ends. The CDR3 bases are TGTGCCAGCAATCCTTTCGTGGGGCCGTTGGACGAGCAGTACTTC. Translated: CASNPFVGPLDEQYF.

V usage is TRBV19 and J usage is TRBJ2-2, with unresolved D. Trimming left V 3 bases short and J 4 bases short, with 15 bases between. CDR1 LNHDA and CDR2 SQIVND come from the germline V gene (reference sequence). This CDR3 contains 16 residues. The CDR3 reads CASSILSPSSTGELFF. CDR3 sequence (DNA): TGTGCCAGTAGTATTTTGAGTCCCTCTAGCACCGGGGAGCTGTTTTTT.

The V gene is TRBV5-1, the J gene TRBJ2-7, with TRBD1 matching 7 bases. This CDR3 contains 15 residues. Germline lookup yields CDR1 SGHRS and CDR2 YFSETQ. V lost 0 bases, J lost 3 bases, and 6 bases stayed unmatched. Here the CDR3 DNA reads TGCGCCAGCAGCTTGGCCGTCACAGGGGTCTACGAGCAGTACTTC. This gives the protein CASSLAVTGVYEQYF. The entire variable domain, with the rest obtained from reference TRBV5-1 and TRBJ2-7, is as follows: KAGVTQTPRYLIKTRGQQVTLSCSPISGHRSVSWYQQTPGQGLQFLFEYFSETQRNKGNFPGRFSGRQFSNSRSEMNVSTLELGDSALYLCASSLAVTGVYEQYFGPGTRLTVT.

About this clone: The junction differs from germline at one of its ends, possibly a read error. The V gene is TRBV7-9, the J gene TRBJ2-7; 13 bases line up with TRBD2. Germline-derived CDR1 and CDR2 are SEHNR and FQNEAQ (reference sequence). The CDR3 is made up of 15 amino acids. The CDR3 DNA reads TGTTCCAGCAGCACCCGACTAGCGGGAGGCTACGAGCAGTACTTC. This codes for CSSSTRLAGGYEQYF.

V and J are TRBV7-9 and TRBJ2-1; 7 bases map to TRBD2. From germline, CDR1 is SEHNR and CDR2 FQNEAQ (reference sequence). J lost 4 bases, V lost 5 bases, and 11 bases had no gene match. This CDR3 is built from 16 residues. CDR3 amino acids: CASSPRGTIMYNEQFF. The CDR3 DNA follows: TGTGCCAGCAGCCCCCGGGGGACTATTATGTACAATGAGCAGTTCTTC.

The chain is built from TRBV4-1 and TRBJ2-3; weak D call: TRBD2 (6 bases). V was shortened by 2 bases and J by 1 base, with 7 bases between the two germline ends. Germline values: CDR1 MGHRA, CDR2 YSYEKL. The CDR3 contains 14 residues. CDR3 bases: TGCGCCAGCAGCCAAAGGGAGGGCACAGATACGCAGTATTTT. Translated: CASSQREGTDTQYF.

This chain joins TRBV19 and TRBJ1-1; tentatively, D is TRBD1 (5 bases). V gave up 3 bases and J gave up 8 bases, with 16 bases separating them. This CDR3 has 14 residues. Looked up from germline, CDR1 is LNHDA and CDR2 is SQIVND (reference sequence). The CDR3 spells CASSILGFPGEAFF. For the CDR3, the DNA is TGTGCCAGTAGTATTTTGGGTTTTCCAGGGGAAGCTTTCTTT.

J is TRBJ1-2 and V is TRBV19; D is unresolved. CDR1 LNHDA and CDR2 SQIVND come from the germline V gene (reference sequence). The CDR3 length is 11 residues. Trimming left V 6 bases short and J 1 base short, with 3 bases between. The CDR3 loop reads CASRSNYGYTF. The DNA of the CDR3 is TGTGCCAGTAGGAGTAACTATGGCTACACCTTC.

The chain carries TRBV6-9 and TRBJ2-1; 13 bases align to TRBD2. Germline V gives CDR1 MNHGY, CDR2 SVAAGI. The CDR3 runs 15 residues. Trimming at V came to 6 bases and at J to 5 bases, leaving 4 bases not matched to a gene. The CDR3 protein is CASSYGTSGNNEQFF. The CDR3 nucleotides read TGTGCCAGCAGCTATGGGACTAGCGGGAACAATGAGCAGTTCTTC.

This clone has more than one count but fewer than ten. The V call is TRBV11-2, the J call TRBJ1-1; D is unclear. Germline V CDR1 and CDR2: SGHAT, FQNNGV. The CDR3 has 14 amino acids. The V gene lost 5 bases and the J gene lost 3 bases, with 13 bases spanning the gap. CDR3 protein: CASSRRERYTEAFF. CDR3 coding DNA: TGTGCCAGCAGCCGCCGGGAACGGTACACTGAAGCTTTCTTT.

Details on this clone: Other DNA sequences of this sample code for an identical CDR3. The chain couples TRBV5-1 to TRBJ2-3; D ambiguous. Germline V gene data show CDR1 as SGHRS and CDR2 as YFSETQ. The V end lost 0 bases, the J end lost 1 base, and 3 bases lay between the germline ends. The length of the CDR3 is 13 residues. CDR3: CASSLGGTDTQYF. The CDR3 nucleotides are TGCGCCAGCAGCTTGGGCGGCACAGATACGCAGTATTTT.

Only a few counts were recorded for this clone. The rearrangement uses TRBV25-1 and TRBJ1-6; D is possibly TRBD1 (6 bases). V was trimmed by 1 base and J by 6 bases, leaving 10 bases between them. The length of the CDR3 is 15 residues. Germline V gene lookup returns CDR1 MGHDK and CDR2 SYGVNS. CDR3 region: CASSELLQGNSPLHF. The DNA for the CDR3 is TGTGCCAGCAGTGAATTGTTACAGGGTAATTCACCCCTCCACTTT. The full variable domain, rest sourced from reference TRBV25-1 and TRBJ1-6, is EADIYQTPRYLVIGTGKKITLECSQTMGHDKMYWYQQDPGMELHLIHYSYGVNSTEKGDLSSESTVSRIRTEHFPLTLESARPSHTSQYLCASSELLQGNSPLHFGNGTRLTVT.

The chain employs TRBV10-3 and TRBJ1-3; 7 bases are shared with TRBD1. The V gene's germline CDR1 is ENHRY and CDR2 SYGVKD. V lost 11 bases, J lost 0 bases, and 13 bases stayed unmatched. There are 16 residues in the CDR3. CDR3 in DNA: TGTGCCTCTCAATCTCCGGGACAGAGCTCTGGAAACACCATATATTTT. Translating it yields CASQSPGQSSGNTIYF.